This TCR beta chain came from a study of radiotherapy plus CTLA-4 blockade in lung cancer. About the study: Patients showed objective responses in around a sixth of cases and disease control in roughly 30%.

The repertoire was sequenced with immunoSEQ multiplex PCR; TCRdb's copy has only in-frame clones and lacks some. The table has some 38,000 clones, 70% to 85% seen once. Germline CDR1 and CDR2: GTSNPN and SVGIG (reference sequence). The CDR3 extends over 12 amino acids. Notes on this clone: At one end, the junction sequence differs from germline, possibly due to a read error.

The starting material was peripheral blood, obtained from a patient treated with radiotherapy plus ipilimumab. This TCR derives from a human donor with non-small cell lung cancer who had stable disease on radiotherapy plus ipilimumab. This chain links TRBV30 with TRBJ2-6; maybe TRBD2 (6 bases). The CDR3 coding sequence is TGTGCCTGGACCCAAAGCGGGCAGGAAAAAACCTTC. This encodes CAWTQSGQEKTF.